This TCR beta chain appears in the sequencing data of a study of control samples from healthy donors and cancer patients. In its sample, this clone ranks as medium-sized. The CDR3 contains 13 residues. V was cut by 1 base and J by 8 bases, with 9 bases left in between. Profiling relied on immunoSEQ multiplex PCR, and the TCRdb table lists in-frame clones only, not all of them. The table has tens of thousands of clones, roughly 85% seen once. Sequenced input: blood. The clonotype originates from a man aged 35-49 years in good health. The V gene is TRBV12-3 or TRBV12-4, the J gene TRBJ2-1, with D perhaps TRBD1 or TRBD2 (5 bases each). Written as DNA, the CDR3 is TGTGCCAGCAGTTTAGGAATGGGGGATGAGCAGTTCTTC. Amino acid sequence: CASSLGMGDEQFF.